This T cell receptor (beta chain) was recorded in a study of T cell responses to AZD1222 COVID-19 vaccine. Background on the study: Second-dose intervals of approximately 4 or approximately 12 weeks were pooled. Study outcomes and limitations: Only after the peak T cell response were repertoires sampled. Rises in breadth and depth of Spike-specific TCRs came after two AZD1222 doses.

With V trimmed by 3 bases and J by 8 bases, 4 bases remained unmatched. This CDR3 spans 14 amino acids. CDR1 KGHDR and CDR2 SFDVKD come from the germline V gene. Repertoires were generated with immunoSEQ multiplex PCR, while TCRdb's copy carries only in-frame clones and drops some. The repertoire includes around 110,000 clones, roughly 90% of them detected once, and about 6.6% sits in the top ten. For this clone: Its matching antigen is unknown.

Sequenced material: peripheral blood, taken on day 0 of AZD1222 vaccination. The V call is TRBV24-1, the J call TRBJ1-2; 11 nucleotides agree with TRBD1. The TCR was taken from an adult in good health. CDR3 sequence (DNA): TGTGCCACCAGTGATCGGACAGGGGGCGTCGGCTACACCTTC. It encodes CATSDRTGGVGYTF.